Reported below is one TCR beta chain. The target of this receptor is not known. No qualities accompany the bases; no much larger clone lies one base away. The sample originates from a study of blood T cell repertoires in COVID-19 (dated by TCRdb to 2020 to 2022). For context, the study as a whole: The collaborator samples originated in the United States, Italy and Spain and spanned the acute and convalescent phases of COVID-19. Subjects who had been exposed to COVID-19, were actively infected with it, or had recovered from it provided the deeply sampled blood TCRbeta repertoires that made up the dataset. Where available, HLA class I and class II types were taken from metadata supplied by the sample provider and were not determined by assay-based typing. Samples were obtained from the ongoing ImmuneRACE study (first 160 participants) and from over 1,000 subjects provided by 6 global collaborators. The sample metadata nearly always contained a de-identified subject ID, COVID-19 status, age in years and sex. The prospective study material was composed of cDNA or gDNA derived from T cells, B-cell-depleted T cells, or PBMCs. A freely available public database, intended as a resource for researchers studying the immune response to SARS-CoV-2, is where the repertoires were released.

Collaborating institutions collected whole blood in K2EDTA tubes following their own protocols. For TCRbeta analysis, collaborator samples were shipped as frozen whole blood, as isolated PBMCs, or as DNA extracted from either sample type. The immunoSEQ Assay, a bias-controlled multiplex PCR, was used to amplify TCRbeta CDR3 regions from genomic DNA. The authors' pipeline ran thus. The number of nucleated cells in each sample was estimated by amplification of reference gene primers within the assay. Sequence reads were collapsed and filtered to measure the absolute abundance of every unique TCRbeta CDR3 rearrangement. For each sample, productive Simpson clonality was calculated as the square root of Simpson's diversity index over productive rearrangements. TCRdb mirrors the immuneACCESS table, restricted to in-frame sequences. Some clones are absent from its copies; in checked studies, under half trace to an unresolved V gene, and the reason for the others is unknown. The DNA gave D and trimming, while V, J and clone size come from that table. This sample gives roughly 81,000 clones in total; roughly 85% of them show up just once. The ten biggest clones cover 7% to 10% of the sample.

Study-wide findings and limitations: The amount of clinical and demographic metadata varied by source and participant and was provided uncurated.

The germline V gene (reference sequence) specifies SGHKS as CDR1 and YYEKEE as CDR2. V is reduced by 2 bases and J by 5 bases, leaving a spacing of 8 bases between them. CDR3 length: 14 amino acids, cysteine to phenylalanine. Kept here is only the CDR3 DNA, which spans 42 bases and is read in frame from base 1. In this chain, TRBV5-5 is recombined with TRBJ1-6; the D region possibly corresponds to TRBD1 (6 bases align). Material for sequencing was peripheral blood. This sequence originates from a man aged 30-40 years with acute or convalescent COVID-19. This receptor carries the CDR3 CASSFQGNNSPLHF. The DNA reads TGTGCCAGCAGCTTTCAGGGGAATAATTCACCCCTCCACTTT.